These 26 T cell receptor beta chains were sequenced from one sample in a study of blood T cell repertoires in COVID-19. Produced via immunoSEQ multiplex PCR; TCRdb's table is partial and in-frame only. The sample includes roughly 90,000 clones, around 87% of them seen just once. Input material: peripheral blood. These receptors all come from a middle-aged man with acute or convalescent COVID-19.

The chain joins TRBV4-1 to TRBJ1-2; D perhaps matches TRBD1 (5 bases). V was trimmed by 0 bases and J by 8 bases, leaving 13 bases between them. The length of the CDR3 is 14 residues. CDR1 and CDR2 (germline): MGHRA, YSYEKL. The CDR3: CASSQEQAFHGYTF. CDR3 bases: TGCGCCAGCAGCCAAGAACAGGCTTTTCACGGCTACACCTTC.

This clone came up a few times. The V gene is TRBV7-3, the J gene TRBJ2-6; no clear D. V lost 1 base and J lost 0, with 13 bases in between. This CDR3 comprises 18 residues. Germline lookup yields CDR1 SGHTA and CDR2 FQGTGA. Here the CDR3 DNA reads TGTGCCAGCAGCTTAAGGGCAAACGAAATCTCTGGGGCCAACGTCCTGACTTTC. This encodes CASSLRANEISGANVLTF.

CDR3: CASSKPGTSGKLNRADTQYF. CDR3 bases: TGTGCCAGCAGCAAACCCGGGACTAGCGGGAAGCTAAACCGCGCAGATACGCAGTATTTT. This chain connects TRBV21-1 to TRBJ2-3; the table's D call, TRBD2, has no DNA check behind it. TRBV21-1 corresponds to a pseudogene. The CDR3 runs to 20 residues.

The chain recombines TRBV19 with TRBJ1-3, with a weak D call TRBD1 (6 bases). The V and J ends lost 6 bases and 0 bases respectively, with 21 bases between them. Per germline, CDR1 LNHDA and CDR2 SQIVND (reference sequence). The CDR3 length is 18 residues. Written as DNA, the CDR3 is TGTGCCAGTAGCCGACCCACCGGGACACCTGTCTCTGGAAACACCATATATTTT. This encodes CASSRPTGTPVSGNTIYF.

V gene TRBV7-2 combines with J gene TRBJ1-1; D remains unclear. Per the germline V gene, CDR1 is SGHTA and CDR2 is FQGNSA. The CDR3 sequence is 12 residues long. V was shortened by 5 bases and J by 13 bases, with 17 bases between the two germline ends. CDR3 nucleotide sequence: TGTGCCAGCAGCCCCGGGGTGGGGTTCGGTTTCTTT. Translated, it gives CASSPGVGFGFF. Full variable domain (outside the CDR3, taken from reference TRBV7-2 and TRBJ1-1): GAGVSQSPSNKVTEKGKDVELRCDPISGHTALYWYRQSLGQGLEFLIYFQGNSAPDKSGLPSDRFSAERTGGSVSTLTIQRTQQEDSAVYLCASSPGVGFGFFGQGTRLTVV.

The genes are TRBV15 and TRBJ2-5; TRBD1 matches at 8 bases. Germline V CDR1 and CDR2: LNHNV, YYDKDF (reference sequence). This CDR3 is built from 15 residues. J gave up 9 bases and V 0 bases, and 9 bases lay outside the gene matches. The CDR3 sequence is CATSREAGGPLSQYF. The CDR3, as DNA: TGTGCCACCAGCAGAGAGGCAGGGGGCCCTCTGTCCCAGTACTTC. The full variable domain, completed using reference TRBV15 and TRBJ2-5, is DAMVIQNPRYQVTQFGKPVTLSCSQTLNHNVMYWYQQKSSQAPKLLFHYYDKDFNNEADTPDNFQSRRPNTSFCFLDIRSPGLGDTAMYLCATSREAGGPLSQYFGPGTRLLVL.

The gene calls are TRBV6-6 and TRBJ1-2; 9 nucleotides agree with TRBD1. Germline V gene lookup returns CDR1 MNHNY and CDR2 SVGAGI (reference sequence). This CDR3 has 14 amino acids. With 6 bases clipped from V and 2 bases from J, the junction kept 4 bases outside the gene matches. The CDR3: CASSIQGANYGYTF. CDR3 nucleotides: TGTGCCAGCAGCATACAGGGGGCAAACTATGGCTACACCTTC.

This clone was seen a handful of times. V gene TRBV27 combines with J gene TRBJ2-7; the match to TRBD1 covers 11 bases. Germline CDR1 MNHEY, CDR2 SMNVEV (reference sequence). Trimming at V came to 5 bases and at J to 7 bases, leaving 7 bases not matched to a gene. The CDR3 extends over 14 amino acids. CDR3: CASSRGQGAREQYF. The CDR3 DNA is TGTGCCAGCAGTCGTGGACAGGGGGCTCGGGAGCAGTACTTC.

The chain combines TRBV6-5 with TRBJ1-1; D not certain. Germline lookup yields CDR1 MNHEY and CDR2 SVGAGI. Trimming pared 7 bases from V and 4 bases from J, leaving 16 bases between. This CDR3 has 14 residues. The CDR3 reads CASNRGRGGTEAFF. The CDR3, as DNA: TGTGCCAGCAACCGAGGGAGAGGAGGCACTGAAGCTTTCTTT.

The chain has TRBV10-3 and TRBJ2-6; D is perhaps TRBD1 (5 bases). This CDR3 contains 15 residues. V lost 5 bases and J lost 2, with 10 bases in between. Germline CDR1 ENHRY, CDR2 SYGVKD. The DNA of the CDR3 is TGTGCCATCAGTACTACAGGAACTGGGGCCAACGTCCTGACTTTC. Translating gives CAISTTGTGANVLTF.

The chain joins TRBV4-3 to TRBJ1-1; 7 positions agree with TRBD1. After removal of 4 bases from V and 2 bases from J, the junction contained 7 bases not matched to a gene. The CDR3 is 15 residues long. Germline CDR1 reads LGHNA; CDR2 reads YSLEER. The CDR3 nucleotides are TGCGCCAGCAGCCTCGGGGGACAGCCAAACACTGAAGCTTTCTTT. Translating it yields CASSLGGQPNTEAFF.

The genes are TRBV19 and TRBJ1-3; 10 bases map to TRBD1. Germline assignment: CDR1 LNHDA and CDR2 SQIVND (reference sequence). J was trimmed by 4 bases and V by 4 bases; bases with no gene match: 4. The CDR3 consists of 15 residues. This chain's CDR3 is CASSTGTGAGNTIYF. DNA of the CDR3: TGTGCCAGTAGTACTGGGACAGGGGCCGGAAACACCATATATTTT.

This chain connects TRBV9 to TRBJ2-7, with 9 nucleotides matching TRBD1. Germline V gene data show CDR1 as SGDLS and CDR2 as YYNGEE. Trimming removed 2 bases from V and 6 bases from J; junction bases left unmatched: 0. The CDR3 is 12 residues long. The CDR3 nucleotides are TGTGCCAGCAGCGTGACAGGGGGCGAGCAGTACTTC. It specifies CASSVTGGEQYF.

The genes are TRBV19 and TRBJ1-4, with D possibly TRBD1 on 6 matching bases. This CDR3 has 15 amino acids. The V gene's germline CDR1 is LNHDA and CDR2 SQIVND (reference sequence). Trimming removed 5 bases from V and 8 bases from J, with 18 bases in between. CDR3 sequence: CASSSPGGLQEKLFF. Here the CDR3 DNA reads TGTGCCAGTAGTTCTCCGGGGGGGCTACAGGAAAAACTGTTTTTT.

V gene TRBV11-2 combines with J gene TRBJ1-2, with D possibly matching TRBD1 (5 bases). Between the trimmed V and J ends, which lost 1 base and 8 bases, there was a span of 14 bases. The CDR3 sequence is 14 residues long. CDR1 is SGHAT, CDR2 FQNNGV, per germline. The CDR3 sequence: CASSLAGWGGGYTF. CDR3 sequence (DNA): TGTGCCAGCAGCTTAGCTGGGTGGGGCGGAGGCTACACCTTC.

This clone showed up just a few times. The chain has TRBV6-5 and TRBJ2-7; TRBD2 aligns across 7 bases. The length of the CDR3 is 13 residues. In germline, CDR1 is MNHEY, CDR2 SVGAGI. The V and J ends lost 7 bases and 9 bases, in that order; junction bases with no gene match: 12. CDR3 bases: TGTGCCAGCAAAATCTCCACTACGGGGGGGCAGTACTTC. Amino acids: CASKISTTGGQYF.

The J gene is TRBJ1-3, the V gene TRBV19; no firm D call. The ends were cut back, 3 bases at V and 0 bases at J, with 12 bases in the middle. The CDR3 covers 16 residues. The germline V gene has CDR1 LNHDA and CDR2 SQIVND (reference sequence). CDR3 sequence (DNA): TGTGCCAGTAGTATTCGGAGTAGGAGCTCTGGAAACACCATATATTTT. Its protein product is CASSIRSRSSGNTIYF.

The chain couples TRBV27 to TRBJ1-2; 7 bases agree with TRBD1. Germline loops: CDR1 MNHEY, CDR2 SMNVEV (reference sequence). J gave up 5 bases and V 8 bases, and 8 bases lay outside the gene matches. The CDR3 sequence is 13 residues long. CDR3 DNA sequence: TGTGCCAGCTCCCTTAACAGGGGATATGGCTACACCTTC. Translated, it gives CASSLNRGYGYTF.

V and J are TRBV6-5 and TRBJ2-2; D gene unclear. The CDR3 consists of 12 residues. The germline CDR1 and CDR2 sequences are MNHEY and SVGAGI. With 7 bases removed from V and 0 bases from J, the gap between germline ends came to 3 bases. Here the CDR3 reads CASTANTGELFF. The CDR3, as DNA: TGTGCCAGCACCGCGAACACCGGGGAGCTGTTTTTT.

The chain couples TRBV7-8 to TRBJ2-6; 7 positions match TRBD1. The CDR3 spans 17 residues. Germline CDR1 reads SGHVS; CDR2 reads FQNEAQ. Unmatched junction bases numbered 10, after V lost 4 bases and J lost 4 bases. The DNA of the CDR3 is TGTGCCAGCAGCTCACTTACCGGGACAGCCGGGGCCAACGTCCTGACTTTC. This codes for CASSSLTGTAGANVLTF.

CDR3 region: CAWRTADSSPLHF. CDR3 DNA: TGTGCCTGGAGGACCGCTGACAGTTCACCCCTCCACTTT. The chain joins TRBV30 to TRBJ1-6; a weak D match, TRBD1 (5 bases). CDR1 and CDR2 from the germline V gene are GTSNPN and SVGIG (reference sequence). The CDR3 consists of 13 residues. Trimming cost V 3 bases and J 9 bases, with 12 bases left between them. Looking up the rest from reference TRBV30 and TRBJ1-6 gives the full variable domain: SQTIHQWPATLVQPVGSPLSLECTVEGTSNPNLYWYRQAAGRGLQLLFYSVGIGQISSEVPQNLSASRPQDRQFILSSKKLLLSDSGFYLCAWRTADSSPLHFGNGTRLTVT.

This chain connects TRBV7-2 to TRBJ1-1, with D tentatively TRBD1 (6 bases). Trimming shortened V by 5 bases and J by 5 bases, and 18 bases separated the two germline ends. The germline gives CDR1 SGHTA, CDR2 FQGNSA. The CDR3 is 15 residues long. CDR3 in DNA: TGTGCCAGCAGCCCTCGGGACACTTTGGAGACTGAAGCTTTCTTT. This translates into CASSPRDTLETEAFF.

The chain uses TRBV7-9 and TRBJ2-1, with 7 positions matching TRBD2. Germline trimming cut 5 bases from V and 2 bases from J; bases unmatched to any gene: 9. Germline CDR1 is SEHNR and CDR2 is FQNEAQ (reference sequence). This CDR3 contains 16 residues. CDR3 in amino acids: CASSPRVAGTYNEQFF. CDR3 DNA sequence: TGTGCCAGCAGCCCTCGGGTAGCGGGTACCTACAATGAGCAGTTCTTC.

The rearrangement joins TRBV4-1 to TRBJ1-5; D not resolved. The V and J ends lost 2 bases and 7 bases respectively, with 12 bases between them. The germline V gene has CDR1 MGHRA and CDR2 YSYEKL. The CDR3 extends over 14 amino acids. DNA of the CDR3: TGCGCCAGCAGCCAAATTTTGGGAGGACAGCCCCAGCATTTT. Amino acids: CASSQILGGQPQHF.

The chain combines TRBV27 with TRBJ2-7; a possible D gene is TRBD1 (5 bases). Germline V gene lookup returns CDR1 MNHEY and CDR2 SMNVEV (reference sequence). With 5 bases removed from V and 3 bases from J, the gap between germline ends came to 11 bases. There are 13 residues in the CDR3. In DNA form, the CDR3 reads TGTGCCAGCAGTCGCCGACAGCACTACGAGCAGTACTTC. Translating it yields CASSRRQHYEQYF.

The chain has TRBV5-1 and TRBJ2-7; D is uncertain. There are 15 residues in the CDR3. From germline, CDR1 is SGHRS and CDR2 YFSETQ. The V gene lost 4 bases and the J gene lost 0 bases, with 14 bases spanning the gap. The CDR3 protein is CASSHNRDSSYEQYF. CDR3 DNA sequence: TGCGCCAGCAGCCACAACAGAGATAGCTCCTACGAGCAGTACTTC. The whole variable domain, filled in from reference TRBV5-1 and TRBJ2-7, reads KAGVTQTPRYLIKTRGQQVTLSCSPISGHRSVSWYQQTPGQGLQFLFEYFSETQRNKGNFPGRFSGRQFSNSRSEMNVSTLELGDSALYLCASSHNRDSSYEQYFGPGTRLTVT.